This T cell receptor (beta chain) was found in a study of Ad26.COV2.S vaccination and SARS-CoV-2 variants. Treatment indicated: about 20 received Ad26.COV2.S at low or high dose, single or two shots; about 5 received placebo; per-sample allocation not given. Samples came from day 63 after the first vaccine or placebo injection. Measured with immunoSEQ multiplex PCR; TCRdb has only the in-frame clones, and not every one. Of roughly 700,000 clones in the sample, roughly 90% were seen once. Looked up from germline, CDR1 is SGHRS and CDR2 is YFSETQ. The CDR3 is 14 amino acids. The V and J ends lost 6 bases and 5 bases, in that order; junction bases with no gene match: 7. This clone showed up just once.

This TCR derives from a person aged 18-60 years who received the Ad26.COV2.S COVID-19 vaccine or a placebo. This sample comprised peripheral blood, obtained in a trial of Ad26.COV2.S vaccine versus placebo. The V call is TRBV5-1, the J call TRBJ2-5, with TRBD1 identical over 10 bases. This CDR3 reads CASTYRTGGETQYF. The CDR3 DNA is TGCGCCAGCACTTACCGGACAGGGGGTGAGACCCAGTACTTC.